This TCR beta chain comes out of a study of blood T cell repertoires in COVID-19 (dated by TCRdb to about 2020). General notes on the study: Samples covering the acute and convalescent phases of COVID-19 were provided by collaborators in the United States, Italy and Spain. The prospective study material was composed of cDNA or gDNA derived from T cells, B-cell-depleted T cells, or PBMCs. Subjects who had been exposed to COVID-19, were actively infected with it, or had recovered from it provided the deeply sampled blood TCRbeta repertoires that made up the dataset. The repertoires were released in a freely available public database intended as a resource for research on the immune response to SARS-CoV-2. The samples were drawn from the first 160 participants of the ongoing ImmuneRACE study and from roughly 1,300 subjects provided by 6 global collaborators. Sample metadata almost always included a de-identified subject ID, COVID-19 status, age in years and sex. HLA class I and class II types, where available, came from metadata supplied by the sample provider rather than from assay-based typing. What the authors observed across the whole study: Clinical and demographic metadata were provided uncurated, with the amount varying by source and participant.

Comments on this clone: It lacks a known antigen. Base quality data are lacking; no much larger clone is found one base away.

The immunoSEQ Assay, a bias-controlled multiplex PCR, was used to amplify TCRbeta CDR3 regions from genomic DNA. For the original study's pipeline: The number of nucleated cells in each sample was estimated by amplification of reference gene primers within the assay. Sequence reads were collapsed and filtered to measure the absolute abundance of every unique TCRbeta CDR3 rearrangement. For each sample, productive Simpson clonality was calculated as the square root of Simpson's diversity index across productive rearrangements. Here the immuneACCESS table is served through TCRdb, limited to in-frame sequences with V and J called. Missing clones are a known gap in these copies; in checked studies unresolved V genes cover under half, and the rest lacks a known reason. Clonal size and the V and J genes are those of that table, whereas D and trimming came from the DNA. In this sample the table shows some 230,000 clones, 86% of which occur a single time. The ten biggest clones cover roughly 10% of the sample.

CDR1 is given as SGHDT and CDR2 as YYEEEE, both from the germline V gene. The CDR3 sequence holds 16 residues, the cysteine and phenylalanine included. Only the CDR3 DNA is retained, 48 bases long and in frame from the first base. At the junction V is shortened by 4 bases and J by 4 bases; bases outside the gene matches: 12. In Seattle, one collaborating source enrolled patients while the infection was active and tracked those patients longitudinally over the course of disease. The collaborating institutions used their own protocols to collect whole blood in K2EDTA tubes. For TCRbeta analysis, collaborators shipped samples in one of three forms: frozen whole blood, isolated PBMCs, or DNA extracted from either of those sample types.

Rearrangement joined TRBV5-6 to TRBJ2-7; TRBD1 matches 9 bases in the middle. The specimen was peripheral blood. The sequence derives from a woman between 50 and 59 years old with COVID-19, enrolled during active disease. The nucleotides read TGTGCCAGCAGCCATCCGGGACAGGGAATAGTATACGAGCAGTACTTC. It encodes CASSHPGQGIVYEQYF.